These T cell receptor beta chains were read from a single sample in a study of blood T cell repertoires in COVID-19. Sequencing used immunoSEQ multiplex PCR; TCRdb keeps in-frame clones, though not all of them. The sample includes some 180,000 clones, around 85% of them seen just once. Sequencing was done on a sample of peripheral blood. The receptors originated from a woman aged 60-75 years with acute or convalescent COVID-19. Each CDR3 is given with its conserved first and last residue. D genes are given only for firm matches. Clone size is shown for a subset of rows, as once, few, many or a class of expanded clone.

CDR3 protein	clone size	V gene	D gene	J gene
CASSLSGPYNTGELFF	-	TRBV27	-	TRBJ2-2
CATRPGQNNYGYTF	-	TRBV19	-	TRBJ1-2
CASSQQGKNTEAFF	-	TRBV11-3	-	TRBJ1-1
CAWSTGIDTQYF	-	TRBV30	-	TRBJ2-3
CASSQGDSSGKDTQYF	-	TRBV4-2	TRBD2	TRBJ2-3
CASSVSVGNTEAFF	-	TRBV9	-	TRBJ1-1
CASRPPQENTEAFF	-	TRBV5-1	-	TRBJ1-1
CASSFQGGKSNYGYTF	-	TRBV27	TRBD1	TRBJ1-2
CATSTGYTGELFF	once	TRBV10-1	-	TRBJ2-2
CASSFGPAGMNTEAFF	-	TRBV7-9	-	TRBJ1-1
CASSESRQGETQYF	-	TRBV10-1	TRBD1	TRBJ2-5